The rows below give T cell receptor beta chains drawn from one sample of a study of T cell repertoires in cytomegalovirus infection. TCRdb called the reads again in MiXCR, with one record for every CDR3 protein. The profile shows hundreds of thousands of distinct CDR3 sequences, 20% to 30% of them singletons. The sequenced material came from CD8+ T cells from PBMCs. These receptors originate from a human donor in good health (CMV status not recorded). Some clones in this sample may be carry-over from other donors' samples. CDR3s include the opening cysteine and the closing phenylalanine or tryptophan. D genes are given only for firm matches. Size values are once, few and many counts, or a class for expanded clones, and some rows have none.

clone_size	j_call	d_call	v_call	cdr3_aa	cdr3_nt
-	TRBJ1-6	-	TRBV4-2	CASSQEETRPLHF	TGTGCCAGCAGCCAAGAGGAGACCCGACCCCTCCACTTT
few	TRBJ1-2	TRBD1	TRBV4-1	CASSQVPGTGGGYTF	TGCGCCAGCAGCCAAGTGCCCGGGACAGGGGGCGGCTACACCTTC
-	TRBJ2-6	-	TRBV7-9	CANSLARGLAGANVLTF	TGTGCCAACAGCTTAGCCAGGGGATTAGCTGGGGCCAACGTCCTGACTTTC
-	TRBJ1-2	-	TRBV10-3	CAISGAFGTPTNYGYTF	TGTGCCATCAGTGGGGCCTTCGGGACACCGACTAACTATGGCTACACCTTC
few	TRBJ1-1	TRBD1	TRBV13	CASSQGQGLATEAFF	TGTGCCAGCAGCCAGGGACAGGGACTCGCGACTGAAGCTTTCTTT
-	TRBJ1-2	TRBD1	TRBV29-1	CSVEGWQGASYGYTF	TGCAGCGTTGAAGGGTGGCAGGGGGCGAGCTATGGCTACACCTTC
few	TRBJ2-7	-	TRBV29-1	CSRRWGHSYEQYF	TGCAGCCGACGGTGGGGCCACAGCTACGAGCAGTACTTC
few	TRBJ1-2	TRBD1	TRBV12-3/TRBV12-4	CAIPGQVDGYTF	TGTGCCATACCTGGACAGGTTGATGGCTACACCTTC
-	TRBJ2-1	-	TRBV27	CASSYSQEINEQFF	TGTGCCAGCAGTTACTCACAGGAGATCAATGAGCAGTTCTTC
-	TRBJ2-1	-	TRBV15	CATSQTGQFRSSSSYNEQFF	TGTGCCACCAGTCAAACGGGACAATTTCGATCCTCTAGCTCCTACAATGAGCAGTTCTTC
many	TRBJ2-3	TRBD2	TRBV14	CASSQVQRGRLNTQYF	TGTGCCAGCAGCCAAGTCCAGCGGGGACGCCTGAATACGCAGTATTTT
-	TRBJ1-4	-	TRBV28	CASSLGVTLGEKLFF	TGTGCCAGCAGTTTAGGGGTCACCTTGGGGGAAAAACTGTTTTTT
many	TRBJ2-5	TRBD2	TRBV7-8	CASSLEAGRGETQYF	TGTGCCAGCAGCTTAGAAGCGGGGCGGGGAGAGACCCAGTACTTC
many	TRBJ1-1	-	TRBV7-9	CASSDTADTEAFF	TGTGCCAGCAGCGACACAGCGGACACTGAAGCTTTCTTT
many	TRBJ1-2	-	TRBV7-2	CASSLGSPPNYGYTF	TGTGCCAGCAGCTTGGGCAGCCCTCCTAACTATGGCTACACCTTC
many	TRBJ2-1	TRBD2	TRBV7-6	CASSLERSGGIYNEQFF	TGTGCCAGCAGCTTAGAGCGGAGCGGGGGGATTTACAATGAGCAGTTCTTC
-	TRBJ2-1	-	TRBV4-1	CASSQGSFGNEQFF	TGCGCCAGCAGCCAAGGGTCCTTCGGGAATGAGCAGTTCTTC
-	TRBJ1-2	-	TRBV28	CASSLNIKITNYGYTF	TGTGCCAGCAGTTTAAACATTAAAATCACTAACTATGGCTACACCTTC
few	TRBJ2-1	TRBD2	TRBV19	CASIGTSGGSSSYNEQFF	TGTGCCAGTATTGGGACTAGCGGGGGGTCGAGCTCCTACAATGAGCAGTTCTTC
few	TRBJ2-1	-	TRBV25-1	CASSDGQFFNEQFF	TGTGCCAGCAGTGATGGACAGTTTTTTAATGAGCAGTTCTTC
-	TRBJ2-1	TRBD1	TRBV14	CASSQGAGTGYNEQFF	TGTGCCAGCAGCCAAGGGGCGGGGACAGGGTACAATGAGCAGTTCTTC
few	TRBJ1-1	-	TRBV12-3/TRBV12-4	CASSDSGFTEAFF	TGTGCCAGCAGCGATTCAGGGTTTACTGAAGCTTTCTTT
once	TRBJ2-5	TRBD1	TRBV6-2/TRBV6-3	CASRIGQGDETQYF	TGTGCCAGCAGAATCGGACAGGGCGATGAGACCCAGTACTTC
many	TRBJ1-5	-	TRBV19	CASTLGGSQPQHF	TGTGCCAGTACCCTGGGGGGGTCTCAGCCCCAGCATTTT
few	TRBJ1-2	-	TRBV6-6	CASSYSTLLYGYTF	TGTGCCAGCAGTTACTCGACCCTCCTCTATGGCTACACCTTC
many	TRBJ2-2	-	TRBV11-2	CASSRAYHQTLGELFF	TGTGCCAGCAGCCGTGCTTACCACCAGACGTTGGGGGAGCTGTTTTTT
few	TRBJ1-2	-	TRBV19	CATLLGGYGYTF	TGTGCCACTTTACTGGGAGGCTATGGCTACACCTTC
-	TRBJ2-1	-	TRBV28	CASSLVMGDEQFF	TGTGCCAGCAGTTTGGTAATGGGCGATGAGCAGTTCTTC
-	TRBJ2-1	-	TRBV12-5	CASGLLLDSEQFF	TGTGCTAGTGGTTTGCTCCTGGACAGTGAGCAGTTCTTC
few	TRBJ2-4	-	TRBV12-3/TRBV12-4	CASSWGRAGGNKNIQYF	TGTGCCAGTTCTTGGGGCCGGGCCGGAGGAAACAAAAACATTCAGTACTTC
few	TRBJ1-4	-	TRBV14	CASSHKGVWEKLFF	TGTGCCAGCAGCCATAAGGGGGTCTGGGAAAAACTGTTTTTT
many	TRBJ2-5	TRBD2	TRBV12-3/TRBV12-4	CASDSGRADETQYF	TGTGCCAGCGATAGCGGGAGGGCGGATGAGACCCAGTACTTC
few	TRBJ2-7	-	TRBV9	CASSGGGQSSPYEQYF	TGTGCCAGCAGCGGCGGGGGACAGAGCTCTCCCTACGAGCAGTACTTC
many	TRBJ1-6	TRBD1	TRBV14	CASRPDRRNSPLHF	TGTGCCAGCAGACCGGACAGGCGGAATTCACCCCTCCACTTT
-	TRBJ2-7	-	TRBV6-2/TRBV6-3	CASSYSSWTAILYEQYF	TGTGCCAGCAGTTACTCGTCGTGGACAGCGATTCTTTACGAGCAGTACTTC
-	TRBJ1-2	-	TRBV12-3/TRBV12-4	CASTHGDPGTYGYTF	TGTGCCAGCACCCACGGGGACCCAGGGACCTATGGCTACACCTTC